These 13 T cell receptor beta chains came from one sample sequenced in a study of CD8 T cells in ankylosing spondylitis. MiXCR was run by TCRdb on the 5' RACE reads, yielding one entry per CDR3 protein. The sample contains 400,000 to 450,000 distinct CDR3 sequences, 17% of which appear only once. These TCRs' antigens remain unknown. Overall study results and limits: Among TCR beta sequences, a motif of eight highly homologous variants appeared characteristic of ankylosing spondylitis blood.

Sequenced: blood, either unsorted or a sorted T cell fraction (not recorded which). These receptors were obtained from a male donor with ankylosing spondylitis.

The J gene is TRBJ2-7, the V gene TRBV9, with 8 bases lining up with TRBD1. The V and J ends lost 4 bases and 5 bases, in that order; junction bases with no gene match: 11. This CDR3 is built from 15 residues. Per germline, CDR1 SGDLS and CDR2 YYNGEE. The CDR3 sequence: CASSPMGQALNEQYF. CDR3 bases: TGTGCCAGCAGCCCCATGGGACAGGCCCTCAACGAGCAGTACTTC.

The CDR3 DNA is TGTGCCAGCAGCTCGACTAGCGGGAGGCTTTTAGGGACAGATACGCAGTATTTT. Residues: CASSSTSGRLLGTDTQYF. The chain is built from TRBV11-2 and TRBJ2-3; TRBD2 matches 13 bases. Germline V gene data show CDR1 as SGHAT and CDR2 as FQNNGV. The CDR3 contains 18 residues. Trimming removed 4 bases from V and 3 bases from J; junction bases left unmatched: 10.

The V and J genes are TRBV7-9 and TRBJ2-4; weak D call: TRBD2 (6 bases). There are 12 residues in the CDR3. In germline, CDR1 is SEHNR, CDR2 FQNEAQ (reference sequence). V was clipped by 8 bases and J by 8 bases, with 13 bases between them. In DNA, the CDR3 is TGTGCCAGCCGACCCCCGGGGGACATTCAGTACTTC. Protein sequence: CASRPPGDIQYF.

Only a few counts were recorded for this clonotype. The chain has TRBV7-9 and TRBJ2-3; D unclear. This CDR3 spans 14 amino acids. Germline CDR1 SEHNR, CDR2 FQNEAQ (reference sequence). Trimming pared 8 bases from V and 2 bases from J, leaving 14 bases between. The CDR3 here is CASLRRSDTDTQYF. In DNA, the CDR3 is TGTGCCAGCTTGAGGCGGTCTGACACAGATACGCAGTATTTT.

In this sample, this clonotype turned up a few times. An end of the junction differs from the germline gene, which may be a read error. The chain uses TRBV12-3 or TRBV12-4 and TRBJ2-7; D gene uncertain. The CDR3 is 10 residues long. The CDR3 loop is CASCLCEQYF. The CDR3 DNA reads TGTGCCAGCTGTTTGTGCGAGCAGTACTTC.

This clonotype occurred a few times. V usage is TRBV20-1 and J usage is TRBJ2-7; maybe TRBD2 (6 bases). The CDR3 spans 13 residues. Germline assignment: CDR1 DFQATT and CDR2 SNEGSKA (reference sequence). Trimming shortened V by 4 bases and J by 0 bases, and 10 bases separated the two germline ends. CDR3 residues: CSATMEGSYEQYF. In nucleotides, the CDR3 is TGCAGTGCTACGATGGAGGGCTCCTACGAGCAGTACTTC.

This clonotype was recorded only once. The rearrangement uses TRBV2 and TRBJ2-3; no clear D. The CDR3 totals 15 residues. V lost 5 bases, J lost 2 bases, and 14 bases lay in between. In germline, CDR1 is SNHLY, CDR2 FYNNEI. The CDR3 DNA reads TGTGCCAGCAGTACCGGTATGCTCAACACAGATACGCAGTATTTT. Its protein product is CASSTGMLNTDTQYF.

V and J are TRBV5-1 and TRBJ2-1; D call uncertain. Germline CDR1 SGHRS, CDR2 YFSETQ. V was pared by 4 bases and J by 7 bases, with 18 bases between. This CDR3 comprises 15 residues. Here the CDR3 DNA reads TGCGCCAGCAGCCAGTTGGGTATGGGAAGGAATGAGCAGTTCTTC. Its protein is CASSQLGMGRNEQFF.

There are a few counts of this clonotype. The CDR3 spells CASSRFLAGAPTQDTQYF. The CDR3 DNA is TGTGCCAGCAGTCGGTTCCTAGCGGGGGCCCCGACGCAGGATACGCAGTATTTT. The chain carries TRBV6-2 or TRBV6-3 and TRBJ2-3; TRBD2 matches at 10 bases. Looked up from germline, CDR1 is MNHEY and CDR2 is SVGEGT. The ends lost 5 bases at V and 6 bases at J; junction bases unmatched: 17. This CDR3 is 18 amino acids long.

This clonotype was picked up many times. The chain is built from TRBV11-2 and TRBJ2-7; 9 nucleotides agree with TRBD2. Germline CDR1 and CDR2: SGHAT and FQNNGV. J lost 2 bases, V lost 5 bases, and 10 bases had no gene match. This CDR3 has 16 amino acids. CDR3 DNA sequence: TGTGCCAGCAGCGACCTTAATAGCGGGAGAGCCTACGAGCAGTACTTC. Its protein is CASSDLNSGRAYEQYF.

This clonotype has a handful of counts. The chain employs TRBV4-1 and TRBJ1-5; TRBD1 matches at 7 bases. Losses at the gene ends were 2 bases for V and 3 bases for J; bases not matched to a gene: 4. The CDR3 is 15 residues long. Per germline, CDR1 MGHRA and CDR2 YSYEKL. This chain's CDR3 is CASSQPDRINQPQHF. CDR3 coding DNA: TGCGCCAGCAGCCAACCGGACAGGATCAATCAGCCCCAGCATTTT.

Regarding this clonotype: One end of the junction is discordant with germline, which a read error may explain. V usage is TRBV12-3 or TRBV12-4 and J usage is TRBJ2-3; 12 bases fit TRBD2. The CDR3 covers 18 residues. The CDR3 DNA is TGTGCCATCAGTTTAGGGCTAGCGGGAGGGCCTAGCGCAGATACGCAGTATTTT. This sequence encodes CAISLGLAGGPSADTQYF.

This clonotype occurred a few times. This chain joins TRBV7-2 and TRBJ2-3; the D call may be TRBD1 or TRBD2 (5 bases each). The length of the CDR3 is 17 residues. Per germline, CDR1 SGHTA and CDR2 FQGNSA. Deletions cut 5 bases from V and 3 bases from J, with 21 bases between. The CDR3 coding sequence is TGTGCCAGCAGCATTAGCTCTGGGGGACGATCTACAGATACGCAGTATTTT. It encodes CASSISSGGRSTDTQYF.